Listed below are T cell receptor beta chains from one sample, sequenced in a study of beta chain features in type 1 diabetes. Sequencing was performed with immunoSEQ multiplex PCR; in TCRdb, only in-frame clones are kept and a portion is missing. The sample includes 95,000 to 150,000 clones, 17% of them seen just once. Material for sequencing was central memory CD4+ T cells from blood. All receptors derive from a young man with type 1 diabetes. CDR3s include the opening cysteine and the closing phenylalanine or tryptophan. D genes are given only for firm matches. Clone size appears in some rows only: once, few, many, or a class for an expanded clone.

>TRBJ2-3|TRBV5-1|many|TRBD2
CASSEGLAVTDTQYF
TGCGCCAGCAGCGAAGGACTAGCGGTCACAGATACGCAGTATTTT
>TRBJ2-1|TRBV19|few|TRBD2
CASSGNSGRDLGRSYNEQFF
TGTGCCAGTAGTGGGAATAGCGGGAGGGATTTGGGAAGGTCCTACAATGAGCAGTTCTTC
>TRBJ1-2|TRBV30|.|TRBD1
CACWDRASYGYTF
TGTGCCTGTTGGGACAGGGCCTCCTATGGCTACACCTTC
>TRBJ2-5|TRBV9|few|.
CASSVEGRGRETQYF
TGTGCCAGCAGCGTAGAGGGCAGGGGAAGAGAGACCCAGTACTTC
>TRBJ2-7|TRBV7-2|.|.
CASSLLAGEYF
TGTGCCAGCAGCTTGTTGGCAGGCGAATACTTC
>TRBJ1-2|TRBV9|.|.
CASSVVEDRANYGYTF
TGTGCCAGCAGCGTAGTTGAGGACAGAGCTAACTATGGCTACACCTTC
>TRBJ2-5|TRBV13|.|TRBD2
CASSLRLAGSGETQYF
TGTGCCAGCAGCTTAAGGCTAGCGGGGTCAGGGGAGACCCAGTACTTC
>TRBJ1-5|TRBV19|few|TRBD1
CASRTGTHQPQHF
TGTGCCAGTAGGACAGGGACTCATCAGCCCCAGCATTTT
>TRBJ1-1|TRBV27|.|.
CASSRMGERAFF
TGTGCCAGCAGTCGCATGGGGGAGAGAGCTTTCTTT
>TRBJ2-7|TRBV2|.|TRBD1
CASTQGQGGEQYF
TGTGCCAGCACCCAGGGACAGGGGGGCGAGCAGTACTTC
>TRBJ1-2|TRBV29-1|.|.
CSVEDRRDGYTF
TGCAGCGTTGAAGACAGAAGGGATGGCTACACCTTC
>TRBJ2-3|TRBV7-9|.|.
CASSLGGADTQYF
TGTGCCAGCAGCTTAGGAGGGGCAGATACGCAGTATTTT
>TRBJ1-1|TRBV29-1|.|.
CSGGLPNTEAFF
TGCAGCGGGGGACTTCCGAACACTGAAGCTTTCTTT
>TRBJ2-2|TRBV6-1|few|.
CASSAFGDRNTGELFF
TGTGCCAGCAGTGCTTTTGGTGACAGAAACACCGGGGAGCTGTTTTTT
>TRBJ2-3|TRBV19|many|TRBD2
CASSMLAGVADTQYF
TGTGCCAGTAGTATGTTAGCGGGAGTGGCAGATACGCAGTATTTT
>TRBJ2-7|TRBV29-1|.|TRBD1
CRTRDRHISYEQYF
TGCAGAACCCGGGACAGGCATATATCCTACGAGCAGTACTTC
>TRBJ2-7|TRBV20-1|few|.
CSAPIIYEQYF
TGCAGTGCCCCGATCATCTACGAGCAGTACTTC
>TRBJ2-3|TRBV18|.|.
CASSPAYLSTDTQYF
TGTGCCAGCTCACCGGCTTACCTTAGCACAGATACGCAGTATTTT
>TRBJ2-5|TRBV9|.|.
CASSVVSGSETQYF
TGTGCCAGCAGCGTAGTCTCGGGCTCTGAGACCCAGTACTTC
>TRBJ2-1|TRBV9|many|.
CASSVATTNEQFF
TGTGCCAGCAGCGTAGCTACCACGAATGAGCAGTTCTTC
>TRBJ1-4|TRBV30|few|.
CAWQFREKLFF
TGTGCCTGGCAATTTCGTGAAAAACTGTTTTTT
>TRBJ1-2|TRBV9|.|TRBD1
CASSPTGFGYTF
TGTGCCAGCAGCCCGACAGGGTTTGGCTACACCTTC
>TRBJ2-1|TRBV11-2|few|.
CASSLDQAGSSSYNEQFF
TGTGCCAGCAGCTTAGATCAGGCAGGGTCGAGCTCCTACAATGAGCAGTTCTTC
>TRBJ2-1|TRBV7-2|.|TRBD2
CASSFIAGPDEQFF
TGTGCCAGCAGCTTTATAGCGGGGCCAGATGAGCAGTTCTTC
>TRBJ1-4|TRBV7-6|few|TRBD1
CASSYRTGLGEKLFF
TGTGCCAGCAGCTATAGGACAGGGTTGGGTGAAAAACTGTTTTTT
>TRBJ1-1|TRBV29-1|.|.
CSADMNTEAFF
TGCAGCGCAGACATGAACACTGAAGCTTTCTTT
>TRBJ2-1|TRBV20-1|few|.
CSASDGEQFF
TGCAGTGCCAGTGACGGTGAGCAGTTCTTC
>TRBJ2-1|TRBV5-1|.|.
CASSLGGRSYNEQFF
TGCGCCAGCAGCTTGGGGGGGCGCTCCTACAATGAGCAGTTCTTC
>TRBJ1-2|TRBV7-6|few|.
CASSLGAGDYGYTF
TGTGCCAGCAGCTTAGGAGCAGGGGACTATGGCTACACCTTC
>TRBJ1-1|TRBV5-1|.|.
CASSSGHPNTEAFF
TGCGCCAGCAGCTCGGGGCACCCGAACACTGAAGCTTTCTTT
>TRBJ1-5|TRBV5-1|few|.
CASSLGEVNQPQHF
TGCGCCAGCAGCCTGGGGGAGGTCAATCAGCCCCAGCATTTT
>TRBJ2-7|TRBV6-5|few|.
CASTKKTGSYEQYF
TGTGCCAGCACCAAAAAGACCGGCTCCTACGAGCAGTACTTC
>TRBJ1-1|TRBV20-1|.|.
CSASESLSAFF
TGCAGTGCTAGTGAATCTCTCTCAGCTTTCTTT
>TRBJ2-3|TRBV5-1|many|.
CASSRGSYTDTQYF
TGCGCCAGCAGCAGGGGTTCGTACACAGATACGCAGTATTTT
>TRBJ2-2|TRBV2|few|.
CATRERGEGGELFF
TGTGCCACCAGAGAAAGGGGGGAAGGCGGGGAGCTGTTTTTT
>TRBJ2-7|TRBV14|few|.
CASSQEVGGYEQYF
TGTGCCAGCAGCCAAGAGGTAGGCGGTTACGAGCAGTACTTC
>TRBJ2-3|TRBV6-1|.|.
CASSEGGLLTDTQYF
TGTGCCAGCAGTGAAGGAGGGTTGCTCACAGATACGCAGTATTTT
>TRBJ2-3|TRBV27|.|.
CASSFMYTDTQYF
TGTGCCAGCAGTTTCATGTACACAGATACGCAGTATTTT
>TRBJ2-7|TRBV10-3|few|.
CAGGTRSEQYF
TGTGCCGGAGGGACCAGAAGCGAGCAGTACTTC
>TRBJ1-2|TRBV4-1|.|.
CASSQVWAGNGYTF
TGCGCCAGCAGCCAAGTTTGGGCAGGGAATGGCTACACCTTC
>TRBJ2-5|TRBV30|.|.
CACGLLETQYF
TGTGCCTGTGGGCTCTTAGAGACCCAGTACTTC
>TRBJ1-5|TRBV6-1|.|.
CASSEVSNQPQHF
TGTGCCAGCAGTGAAGTCAGCAATCAGCCCCAGCATTTT
>TRBJ2-7|TRBV28|few|TRBD1
CASSSPVGTGRQYF
TGTGCCAGCAGTTCGCCAGTGGGGACAGGGCGGCAGTACTTC
>TRBJ1-1|TRBV28|.|.
CASSLWGRRDSDTEAFF
TGTGCCAGCAGTTTATGGGGGCGCCGGGATTCGGACACTGAAGCTTTCTTT
>TRBJ2-1|TRBV11-3|few|TRBD2
CASSTGGGSSYNEQFF
TGTGCCAGCAGCACGGGAGGGGGAAGCTCCTACAATGAGCAGTTCTTC
>TRBJ2-7|TRBV9|.|.
CASKGVGDEQYF
TGTGCCAGCAAGGGAGTAGGGGACGAGCAGTACTTC
>TRBJ2-3|TRBV18|.|.
CASSPTRAQSTDTQYF
TGTGCCAGCTCTCCCACCCGGGCGCAGAGCACAGATACGCAGTATTTT
>TRBJ2-3|TRBV5-1|.|.
CASSPLRGGDTQYF
TGCGCCAGCAGCCCCCTAAGAGGCGGAGATACGCAGTATTTT
>TRBJ1-5|TRBV18|.|.
CASSPPHDYSNQPQHF
TGTGCCAGCTCACCACCTCACGACTATAGCAATCAGCCCCAGCATTTT
>TRBJ2-3|TRBV4-3|.|.
CASSQHPLGGPTDTQYF
TGCGCCAGCAGCCAACATCCACTCGGGGGTCCCACAGATACGCAGTATTTT
>TRBJ2-3|TRBV6-4|few|TRBD1
CASSDSQGAADTQYF
TGTGCCAGCAGTGACTCCCAGGGGGCCGCAGATACGCAGTATTTT
>TRBJ2-3|TRBV9|.|TRBD2
CASSFQLAGGLDTQYF
TGTGCCAGCAGCTTCCAACTAGCGGGGGGGCTAGATACGCAGTATTTT
>TRBJ2-5|TRBV4-1|.|.
CASSQGGLETQYF
TGCGCCAGCAGCCAAGGGGGGTTGGAGACCCAGTACTTC
>TRBJ1-1|TRBV29-1|.|TRBD1
CSSPGTGGLTEAFF
TGCAGCTCCCCCGGGACAGGGGGACTCACTGAAGCTTTCTTT
>TRBJ1-6|TRBV7-2|.|.
CASSKLSGVNSPLHF
TGTGCCAGCAGCAAATTGTCAGGGGTGAATTCACCCCTCCACTTT
>TRBJ2-7|TRBV6-5|few|TRBD1
CASSLDRTAYEQYF
TGTGCCAGCAGTTTGGACAGGACAGCCTACGAGCAGTACTTC
>TRBJ2-5|TRBV5-4|.|TRBD2
CASSPGTSGRTGTQYF
TGTGCCAGCAGCCCCGGGACTAGCGGGAGAACGGGGACCCAGTACTTC
>TRBJ2-7|TRBV5-8|few|.
CASSFRGTSYEQYF
TGTGCCAGCAGCTTCAGGGGAACCTCCTACGAGCAGTACTTC
>TRBJ2-7|TRBV7-9|few|.
CASSLSRVSVDEQYF
TGTGCCAGCAGCTTATCCCGGGTTAGCGTCGACGAGCAGTACTTC